The source of this T cell receptor beta chain is a study of T cells in Graves' hyperthyroidism and ophthalmopathy. This clonotype showed up many times. Amplification of TCR beta CDR3 regions was performed using RNA transcripts as template. The HTBI primer set drove a first-round RT-PCR of the TCR CDR3. TCRdb analysed the multiplex PCR reads with MiXCR anew, one entry per CDR3 protein. The sample carries a few hundred thousand distinct CDR3 sequences, roughly 14% recorded once. Source material: blood. The clonotype was recovered from a woman aged 18-30 years with Graves' hyperthyroidism.

CDR3 residues: CASKLRRTSGSRFVETQYF. The CDR3 DNA reads as TGTGCCAGCAAGTTACGACGGACTAGCGGGAGTCGGTTCGTAGAGACCCAGTACTTC. This rearrangement joins TRBV6-2 or TRBV6-3 to TRBJ2-5; 13 bases match TRBD2. CDR3 length: 19 amino acids. Germline CDR1 is MNHEY and CDR2 is SVGEGT. With 7 bases clipped from V and 4 bases from J, the junction kept 18 bases outside the gene matches.